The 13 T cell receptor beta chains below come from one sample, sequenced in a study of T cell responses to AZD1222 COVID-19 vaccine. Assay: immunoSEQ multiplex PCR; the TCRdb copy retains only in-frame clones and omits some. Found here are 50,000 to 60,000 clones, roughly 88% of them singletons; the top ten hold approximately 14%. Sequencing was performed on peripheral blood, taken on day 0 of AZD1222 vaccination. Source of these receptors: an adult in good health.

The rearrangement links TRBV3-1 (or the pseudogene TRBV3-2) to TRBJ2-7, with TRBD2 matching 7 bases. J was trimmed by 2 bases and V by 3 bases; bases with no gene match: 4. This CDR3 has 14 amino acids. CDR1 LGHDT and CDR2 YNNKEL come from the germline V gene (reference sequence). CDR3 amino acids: CASSHAGDTYEQYF. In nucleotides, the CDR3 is TGTGCCAGCAGCCATGCGGGAGATACCTACGAGCAGTACTTC.

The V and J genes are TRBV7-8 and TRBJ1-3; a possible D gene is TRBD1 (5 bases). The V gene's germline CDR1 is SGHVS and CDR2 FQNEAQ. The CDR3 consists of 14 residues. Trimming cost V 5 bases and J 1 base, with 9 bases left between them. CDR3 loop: CASSLGASGNTIYF. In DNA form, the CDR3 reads TGTGCCAGCAGCCTCGGGGCGTCTGGAAACACCATATATTTT. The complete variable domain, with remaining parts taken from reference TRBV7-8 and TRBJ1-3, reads GAGVSQSPRYKVAKRGQDVALRCDPISGHVSLFWYQQALGQGPEFLTYFQNEAQLDKSGLPSDRFFAERPEGSVSTLKIQRTQQEDSAVYLCASSLGASGNTIYFGEGSWLTVV.

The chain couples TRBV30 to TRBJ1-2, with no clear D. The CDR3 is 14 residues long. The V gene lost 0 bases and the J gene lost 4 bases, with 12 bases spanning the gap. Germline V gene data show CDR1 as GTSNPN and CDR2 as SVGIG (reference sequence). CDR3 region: CAWSVVSKGYGYTF. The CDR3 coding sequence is TGTGCCTGGAGTGTAGTGTCTAAGGGCTATGGCTACACCTTC.

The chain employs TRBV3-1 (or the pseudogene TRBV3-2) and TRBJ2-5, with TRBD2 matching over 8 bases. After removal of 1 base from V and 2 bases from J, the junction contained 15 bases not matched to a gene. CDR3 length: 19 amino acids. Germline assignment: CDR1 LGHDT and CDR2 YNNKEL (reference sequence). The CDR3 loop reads CASSQAHCEAGVKQETQYF. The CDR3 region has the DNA TGTGCCAGCAGCCAAGCCCACTGCGAAGCGGGAGTGAAACAAGAGACCCAGTACTTC.

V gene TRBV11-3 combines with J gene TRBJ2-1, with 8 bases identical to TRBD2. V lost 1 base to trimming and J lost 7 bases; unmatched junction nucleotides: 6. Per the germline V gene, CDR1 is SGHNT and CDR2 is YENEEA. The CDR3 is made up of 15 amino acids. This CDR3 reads CASSLAAGVGNEQFF. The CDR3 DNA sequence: TGTGCCAGCAGCTTAGCAGCGGGAGTCGGAAATGAGCAGTTCTTC.

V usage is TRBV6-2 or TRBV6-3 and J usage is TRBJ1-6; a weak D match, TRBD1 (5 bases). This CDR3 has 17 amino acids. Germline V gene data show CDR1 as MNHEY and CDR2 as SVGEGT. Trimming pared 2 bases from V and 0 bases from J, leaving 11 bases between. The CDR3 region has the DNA TGTGCCAGCAGTTACCGGGGCAGAAGCTCCTATAATTCACCCCTCCACTTT. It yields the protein CASSYRGRSSYNSPLHF.

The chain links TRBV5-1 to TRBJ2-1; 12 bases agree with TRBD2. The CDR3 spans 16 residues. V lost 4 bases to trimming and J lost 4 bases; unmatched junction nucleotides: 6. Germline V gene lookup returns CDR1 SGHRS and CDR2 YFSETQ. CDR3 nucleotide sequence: TGCGCCAGCAGCCCCACCCTAGCGGGAGGGTACAATGAGCAGTTCTTC. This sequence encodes CASSPTLAGGYNEQFF.

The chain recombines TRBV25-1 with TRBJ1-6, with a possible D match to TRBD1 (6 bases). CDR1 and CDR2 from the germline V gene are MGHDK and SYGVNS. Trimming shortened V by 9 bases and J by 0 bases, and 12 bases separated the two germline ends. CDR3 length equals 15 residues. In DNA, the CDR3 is TGTGCCAGTAGTCCAGGGGTCTCCTATAATTCACCCCTCCACTTT. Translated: CASSPGVSYNSPLHF.

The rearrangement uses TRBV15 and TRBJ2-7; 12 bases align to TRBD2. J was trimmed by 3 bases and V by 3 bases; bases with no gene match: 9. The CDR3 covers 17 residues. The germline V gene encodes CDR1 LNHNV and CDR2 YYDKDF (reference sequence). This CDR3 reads CATSSIGLAGPFYEQYF. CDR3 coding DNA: TGTGCCACCAGCAGTATAGGACTAGCGGGACCCTTCTACGAGCAGTACTTC.

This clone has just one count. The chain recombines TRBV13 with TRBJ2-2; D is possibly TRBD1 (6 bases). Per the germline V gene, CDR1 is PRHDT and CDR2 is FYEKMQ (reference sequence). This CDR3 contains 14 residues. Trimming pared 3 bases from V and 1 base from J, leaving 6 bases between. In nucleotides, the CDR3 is TGTGCCAGCAGCTTGACAGGGAACACCGGGGAGCTGTTTTTT. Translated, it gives CASSLTGNTGELFF. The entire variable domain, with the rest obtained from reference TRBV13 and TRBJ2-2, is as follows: AAGVIQSPRHLIKEKRETATLKCYPIPRHDTVYWYQQGPGQDPQFLISFYEKMQSDKGSIPDRFSAQQFSDYHSELNMSSLELGDSALYFCASSLTGNTGELFFGEGSRLTVL.

CDR3 sequence: CASSLVPGAYNEQFF. As DNA, the CDR3 is TGCGCCAGCAGCTTGGTCCCGGGAGCTTACAATGAGCAGTTCTTC. The chain links TRBV5-1 to TRBJ2-1; maybe TRBD2 (6 bases). Trimming removed 0 bases at V and 4 bases at J, with 11 bases between. Germline CDR1 SGHRS, CDR2 YFSETQ. The CDR3 contains 15 residues.

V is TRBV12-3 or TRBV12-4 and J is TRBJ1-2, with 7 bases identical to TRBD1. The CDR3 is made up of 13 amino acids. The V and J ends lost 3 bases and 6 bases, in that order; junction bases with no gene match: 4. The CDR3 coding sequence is TGTGCCAGCAGTTTTGACAGGGTCAATGGCTACACCTTC. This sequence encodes CASSFDRVNGYTF.

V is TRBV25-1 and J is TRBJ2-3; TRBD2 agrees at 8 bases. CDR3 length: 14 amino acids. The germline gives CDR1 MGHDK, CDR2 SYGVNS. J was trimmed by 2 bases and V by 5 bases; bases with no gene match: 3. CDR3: CASSKTSDTDTQYF. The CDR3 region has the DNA TGTGCCAGCAGTAAGACTAGCGACACAGATACGCAGTATTTT.